The T cell receptor (beta chain) described here comes from a study of early T cells in non-severe SARS-CoV-2 infection. Overall study context: With bulk RNA from unsorted whole blood as input, sequencing yielded unpaired chains.

Tagging with unique molecular identifiers was applied to individual cDNA molecules. TCRdb reprocessed the 5' RACE reads via MiXCR and lists one record per CDR3 protein. Of tens of thousands of distinct CDR3 sequences listed, less than 7.5% are singletons. This clonotype was detected ten times or more. Germline V gene lookup returns CDR1 MDHEN and CDR2 SYDVKM. Trimming took 3 bases from V and 10 from J; bases not matched to a gene: 6. The CDR3 is made up of 14 amino acids. The sequence was obtained from an adult who was a healthcare worker with PCR-confirmed SARS-CoV-2 infection or an uninfected control (not recorded which). The chain is built from TRBV28 and TRBJ1-6; 7 bases are a match to TRBD1. The specimen comprised whole blood, sampled at baseline. In nucleotides, the CDR3 is TGTGCCAGCAGTTTGTACAGGGGAGAATCACCCCTCCACTTT. Its translation is CASSLYRGESPLHF.